A single T cell receptor (beta chain) is shown here with its context. Which antigen it targets is not known. There are no base qualities to consult, and no much larger clone falls within one base. The treatment or condition label, as the study defines it: suppressive antiretroviral therapy. A pool of overlapping 15-mer peptides from HIV-1 Gag, at around 1 ug per peptide per mL, was used to stimulate the cells. Memory populations depleted of antigen-responding cells were obtained by sorting nonresponding CD40L-negative CD69-negative CD45RO-high memory CD4+ T cells. HIV-1-infected adults in whom suppressive ART had been started during chronic infection were enrolled as participants. Participants had undetectable plasma HIV-1 RNA below 50 copies/mL for at least 4 years. To be included, a participant needed positive CMV serology and a CD4+ T cell count above 400 cells/uL. Before stimulation, PBMCs were isolated using density centrifugation and depleted of CD8+ T cells. For about 17 hours, the CD8-depleted PBMCs were stimulated with anti-CD28/CD49d costimulation, a CD40-blocking antibody, and enfuvirtide to prevent new infections. Cells were sorted on a Beckman Coulter MoFlo Legacy or XDP sorter, with propidium iodide excluding dead cells. Genomic DNA was extracted with the QIAamp DNA Mini Kit for samples above one million cells, otherwise with the Quick-DNA Microprep Kit.

The immunoSEQ hsTCRB assay version 4, run in survey mode, was used to sequence TCRbeta repertoires from genomic DNA. Genomic DNA was diluted to approximately 10 ng/uL, and up to 1 ug per sample was used for TCRbeta sequencing. The original pipeline was this. TCRbeta data analysis was done in ImmunoSeq Analyzer 3.0, and diversity was calculated on productive nucleotide rearrangements. The improved Chao index was used to estimate lower-bound TCR diversity, and the Gini coefficient was used to estimate clonality using the Immunarch R package. Different nucleotide rearrangements encoding the same CDR3beta amino acid sequence were treated as distinct clonotypes. Differential abundance analysis found TCRbeta sequences that were significantly enriched in antigen-responding cells compared with anti-CD3/anti-CD28-activated cells. GLIPH2 grouped TCRs by predicted peptide-MHC specificity, both within each participant and across combined participant data sets. TCRdb took this table from immuneACCESS and kept in-frame rearrangements with V and J called. Such tables lack part of the clones; where checked against another copy, unresolved V genes explain under half of the gap, and the rest is unexplained. The V and J calls and the clone size are those of that table, but D and trimming were determined from the DNA. The sample table records 38,000 or so clones; 85% to 90% of these occur just once. Together, the top ten hold 5.4% of the sample.

The germline ends are 5 bases apart after V is trimmed by 0 bases and J by 5 bases. From the germline V gene (reference sequence), CDR1 is LGHDT and CDR2 is YNNKEL. Measured from the cysteine to the phenylalanine, the CDR3 is 12 residues long. Only the CDR3 region is kept as DNA, spanning 36 bases read in frame from base 1. This sample is part of a study of persistence of HIV-infected CD4 T cells (TCRdb year 2020). Broadly, across the study: CMV- and HIV-1 Gag-responding CD4+ T cells were isolated from ART-treated individuals so that antigen-driven clonal expansion of HIV-1-infected cells could be examined. Cross-participant TCR cluster analysis included 8 participants for CMV and over five participants for Gag. The clonality of all cells in each sorted population was assessed by TCRbeta sequencing, whereas the clonality of infected cells was assessed by proviral sequencing. The median time the participants had spent on suppressive ART was more than 7 years. Peripheral blood samples of up to roughly 180 mL were taken at multiple time points, with the exception of a couple of participants who underwent leukapheresis at a single time point.

General conclusions and limits of the study: TCRbeta richness in CMV- and Gag-responding cells was significantly lower than in anti-CD3/anti-CD28-responding cells; CMV-responding cells had higher oligoclonality than CD3/CD28-stimulated and Gag-responding cells. Only a small number of individuals took part in the study, and only a limited range of antigens was tested. Within the same sorted populations, how oligoclonal the TCRs were correlated with how oligoclonal the proviruses were. Because the TCR analyses were done in bulk, restricting them to just the rare CMV-responding cells that actually carried HIV-1 proviruses was not possible. Antigen-responding cells were enriched for expanded CDR3beta sequences that were degenerate, which suggests that CD4+ responses to CMV and Gag underwent convergent selection.

This TCR was recovered from an adult with HIV. The donor label of this sample is uncertain. The sequencing here drew on cultured CD4+ T cells from PBMCs, taken from a patient who received antiretroviral therapy. Explained via the paper, the cell subset or site label denotes: CD40L-CD69- CD45RO-high memory CD4 T cells not responding to Gag peptides. The sequence is built from TRBV3-1 (or the pseudogene TRBV3-2) and TRBJ2-7; the D gene cannot be resolved reliably. The CDR3 sequence is CASSQEGHEQYF. The nucleotide sequence is TGTGCCAGCAGCCAAGAAGGCCACGAGCAGTACTTC.